The 19 T cell receptor beta chains in this list originate from one sample, sequenced in a study of blood T cell repertoires in COVID-19. Sequencing used immunoSEQ multiplex PCR; TCRdb keeps in-frame clones, though not all of them. Among about 140,000 clones listed, 70% to 90% were seen once. Input material: peripheral blood. The receptors originated from a woman in her sixties or seventies with acute or convalescent COVID-19.

The chain recombines TRBV27 with TRBJ2-1; tentatively, D is TRBD1 (6 bases). There are 13 residues in the CDR3. The germline gives CDR1 MNHEY, CDR2 SMNVEV (reference sequence). With 4 bases removed from V and 4 bases from J, the gap between germline ends came to 8 bases. CDR3 region: CASSSDRYNEQFF. The CDR3 nucleotides read TGTGCCAGCAGTTCGGACAGATACAATGAGCAGTTCTTC.

CDR3: CSVGQGSLNEQFF. The CDR3 DNA reads as TGCAGCGTTGGTCAGGGGAGTCTGAATGAGCAGTTCTTC. J is TRBJ2-1 and V is TRBV29-1; the D gene is possibly TRBD1 (6 bases). V lost 4 bases, J lost 7 bases, and 14 bases lay in between. This CDR3 region has 13 residues. Per the germline V gene, CDR1 is SQVTM and CDR2 is ANQGSEA.

The chain links TRBV2 to TRBJ1-6, with D tentatively TRBD1 (6 bases). Per germline, CDR1 SNHLY and CDR2 FYNNEI. This CDR3 contains 16 residues. Between the trimmed V and J ends, which lost 6 bases and 8 bases, there was a span of 20 bases. The CDR3 DNA reads as TGTGCCAGCAGGGAGACAGGCATTTTCTCCTATTCACCCCTCCACTTT. Translating it yields CASRETGIFSYSPLHF. The full variable domain, rest sourced from reference TRBV2 and TRBJ1-6, is EPEVTQTPSHQVTQMGQEVILRCVPISNHLYFYWYRQILGQKVEFLVSFYNNEISEKSEIFDDQFSVERPDGSNFTLKIRSTKLEDSAMYFCASRETGIFSYSPLHFGNGTRLTVT.

The rearrangement joins TRBV5-5 to TRBJ2-2; D may be TRBD1 (5 bases). V lost 4 bases, J lost 1 base, and 17 bases lay in between. The CDR3 is made up of 17 amino acids. Germline values: CDR1 SGHKS, CDR2 YYEKEE (reference sequence). CDR3 region: CASSQVVGVGNTGELFF. The CDR3 DNA reads as TGTGCCAGCAGCCAGGTGGTAGGGGTTGGGAACACCGGGGAGCTGTTTTTT. The full variable domain, its missing parts supplied by reference TRBV5-5 and TRBJ2-2, is DAGVTQSPTHLIKTRGQQVTLRCSPISGHKSVSWYQQVLGQGPQFIFQYYEKEERGRGNFPDRFSARQFPNYSSELNVNALLLGDSALYLCASSQVVGVGNTGELFFGEGSRLTVL.

The chain employs TRBV7-8 and TRBJ2-1; 14 nucleotides line up with TRBD2. The CDR3 is 17 amino acids. Germline V lookup: CDR1 SGHVS, CDR2 FQNEAQ. Trimming cost V 5 bases and J 10 bases; bases outside gene matches: 13. CDR3 bases: TGTGCCAGCAGCCGGCGGACTAGCGGGGGGTCCTGGAGAGAGCAGTTCTTC. Its translation is CASSRRTSGGSWREQFF. Full variable domain (remainder filled in from reference TRBV7-8 and TRBJ2-1): GAGVSQSPRYKVAKRGQDVALRCDPISGHVSLFWYQQALGQGPEFLTYFQNEAQLDKSGLPSDRFFAERPEGSVSTLKIQRTQQEDSAVYLCASSRRTSGGSWREQFFGPGTRLTVL.

This CDR3 is CASSSSGVTGELFF. The CDR3 DNA follows: TGCGCCAGCAGTTCGTCAGGGGTCACCGGGGAGCTGTTTTTT. The chain joins TRBV5-1 to TRBJ2-2; D is perhaps TRBD1 (6 bases). The germline V gene encodes CDR1 SGHRS and CDR2 YFSETQ. The V end lost 5 bases, the J end lost 4 bases, and 12 bases lay between the germline ends. The CDR3 has 14 amino acids. The complete variable domain, with remaining parts taken from reference TRBV5-1 and TRBJ2-2, reads KAGVTQTPRYLIKTRGQQVTLSCSPISGHRSVSWYQQTPGQGLQFLFEYFSETQRNKGNFPGRFSGRQFSNSRSEMNVSTLELGDSALYLCASSSSGVTGELFFGEGSRLTVL.

CDR3 protein: CAWNPKGEYYGYTF. The CDR3 DNA reads TGTGCCTGGAATCCTAAGGGGGAATACTATGGCTACACCTTC. This rearrangement joins TRBV30 to TRBJ1-2; tentative D call: TRBD1 (6 bases). The germline gives CDR1 GTSNPN, CDR2 SVGIG (reference sequence). The CDR3 spans 14 residues. V lost 4 bases, J lost 3 bases, and 15 bases lay in between.

This chain links TRBV19 with TRBJ1-1; possibly TRBD1 for D (6 bases). The V gene's germline CDR1 is LNHDA and CDR2 SQIVND (reference sequence). The CDR3 length is 13 residues. V lost 3 bases, J lost 8 bases, and 13 bases lay in between. This chain's CDR3 is CASSIWAGVEAFF. The CDR3 coding sequence is TGTGCCAGTAGTATTTGGGCAGGGGTAGAAGCTTTCTTT.

The J gene is TRBJ1-5, the V gene TRBV5-1, with no clear D. The germline V and J ends were trimmed by 1 base and 5 bases, with 10 bases remaining between them. Germline-derived CDR1 and CDR2 are SGHRS and YFSETQ. The CDR3 runs to 14 residues. The CDR3 DNA follows: TGCGCCAGCAGCTTGAACACCTTTGATCAGCCCCAGCATTTT. Translated, it gives CASSLNTFDQPQHF.

This clone has only one observation. V is TRBV5-1 and J is TRBJ1-6; 10 bases agree with TRBD1. The CDR3 length is 17 residues. Germline CDR1 reads SGHRS; CDR2 reads YFSETQ. V lost 4 bases to trimming and J lost 10 bases; unmatched junction nucleotides: 14. The CDR3 region is CASSETVGTGVRSPLHF. CDR3 nucleotide sequence: TGCGCCAGCAGCGAAACCGTTGGGACAGGGGTTCGGTCACCCCTCCACTTT.

The V and J genes are TRBV30 and TRBJ2-7; TRBD2 is a possible D gene (6 bases). Germline CDR1 reads GTSNPN; CDR2 reads SVGIG (reference sequence). Between the trimmed V and J ends, which lost 4 bases and 6 bases, there was a span of 16 bases. This CDR3 region has 13 residues. CDR3 residues: CAWNGGLSGEQYF. In DNA, the CDR3 is TGTGCCTGGAACGGGGGACTCAGCGGCGAGCAGTACTTC. Full variable domain (outside the CDR3, taken from reference TRBV30 and TRBJ2-7): SQTIHQWPATLVQPVGSPLSLECTVEGTSNPNLYWYRQAAGRGLQLLFYSVGIGQISSEVPQNLSASRPQDRQFILSSKKLLLSDSGFYLCAWNGGLSGEQYFGPGTRLTVT.

The chain recombines TRBV29-1 with TRBJ1-5, with D possibly TRBD1 on 6 matching bases. Germline-derived CDR1 and CDR2 are SQVTM and ANQGSEA. The CDR3 loop spans 13 amino acids. V lost 2 bases, J lost 11 bases, and 16 bases lay in between. CDR3 DNA sequence: TGCAGCGTTGAATCCCAGGGGTCGAATGCCCAGCATTTT. Its protein is CSVESQGSNAQHF. The variable domain in full, with the rest retrieved from reference TRBV29-1 and TRBJ1-5, is SAVISQKPSRDICQRGTSLTIQCQVDSQVTMMFWYRQQPGQSLTLIATANQGSEATYESGFVIDKFPISRPNLTFSTLTVSNMSPEDSSIYLCSVESQGSNAQHFGDGTRLSIL.

The chain couples TRBV9 to TRBJ1-6; 10 bases line up with TRBD1. The CDR3 consists of 16 residues. Per germline, CDR1 SGDLS and CDR2 YYNGEE. The trim removed 4 bases at V and 8 bases at J, leaving 9 bases unmatched. CDR3: CASSNRPGTGDSPLHF. In DNA, the CDR3 is TGTGCCAGCAGCAATCGCCCCGGGACAGGGGATTCACCCCTCCACTTT.

The V call is TRBV2, the J call TRBJ1-3; no firm D call. Germline loops: CDR1 SNHLY, CDR2 FYNNEI. Deletions cut 8 bases from V and 0 bases from J, with 8 bases between. The CDR3 is 13 residues long. In DNA form, the CDR3 reads TGTGCCAGCCTTCAGGACTCTGGAAACACCATATATTTT. Translated, it gives CASLQDSGNTIYF.

The chain combines TRBV4-3 with TRBJ1-2; TRBD1 aligns across 7 bases. This CDR3 is built from 17 residues. CDR1 is LGHNA and CDR2 is YSLEER in the germline V gene. After removal of 0 bases from V and 8 bases from J, the junction contained 15 bases not matched to a gene. DNA for the CDR3: TGCGCCAGCAGCCAAGAGCATCTCCAGTACAGGGGTCGAGGCTACACCTTC. Translated, it gives CASSQEHLQYRGRGYTF.

The genes are TRBV30 and TRBJ1-6; D unclear. Trimming took 7 bases from V and 0 from J, leaving 16 bases between them. The germline CDR1 and CDR2 sequences are GTSNPN and SVGIG (reference sequence). This CDR3 has 16 residues. CDR3 in DNA: TGTGCCTCAAGAACACGCACTAGCTCCTATAATTCACCCCTCCACTTT. Protein product: CASRTRTSSYNSPLHF.

The chain employs TRBV5-1 and TRBJ2-5; D perhaps matches TRBD1 (6 bases). The CDR3 sequence is 17 residues long. V lost 1 base to trimming and J lost 5 bases, with 21 bases between them. CDR1 is SGHRS, CDR2 YFSETQ, per germline. The CDR3 here is CASSLKDPTGARETQYF. CDR3 in DNA: TGCGCCAGCAGCTTGAAAGACCCGACAGGCGCGCGGGAGACCCAGTACTTC. The variable domain in full, with the rest retrieved from reference TRBV5-1 and TRBJ2-5, is KAGVTQTPRYLIKTRGQQVTLSCSPISGHRSVSWYQQTPGQGLQFLFEYFSETQRNKGNFPGRFSGRQFSNSRSEMNVSTLELGDSALYLCASSLKDPTGARETQYFGPGTRLLVL.

This sequence joins TRBV2 and TRBJ2-7; maybe TRBD1 (5 bases). The CDR3 runs 17 residues. V was pared by 6 bases and J by 0 bases, with 21 bases between. The V gene's germline CDR1 is SNHLY and CDR2 FYNNEI. This CDR3 is CASSSEATDTFSYEQYF. Here the CDR3 DNA reads TGTGCCAGCAGCTCCGAGGCGACAGATACCTTCTCCTACGAGCAGTACTTC.

The chain recombines TRBV19 with TRBJ2-5; D possibly corresponds to TRBD2 (6 bases). Germline CDR1 reads LNHDA; CDR2 reads SQIVND (reference sequence). The V and J ends lost 8 bases and 2 bases respectively, with 15 bases between them. The CDR3 runs to 14 residues. The chain's CDR3 is CASSLGRDQETQYF. The CDR3 bases are TGTGCCAGTTCCCTGGGGCGGGATCAAGAGACCCAGTACTTC.